A single sample gave rise to the 10 T cell receptor beta chains below, sequenced in a study of blood T cell repertoires in COVID-19. The method was immunoSEQ multiplex PCR; TCRdb's version includes in-frame clones alone and lacks a portion of them. Of 150,000 to 200,000 clones in the sample, roughly 79% were seen once. The specimen sequenced was peripheral blood. These receptor sequences come from a woman older than 75 with COVID-19, enrolled during active disease.

The chain couples TRBV2 to TRBJ1-5; 7 bases fit TRBD1. The V segment lost 2 bases and the J segment 1 base; nucleotides outside the gene matches: 2. The CDR3 extends over 15 amino acids. The germline V gene has CDR1 SNHLY and CDR2 FYNNEI. CDR3 protein: CASSETRGSNQPQHF. The CDR3 DNA reads TGTGCCAGCAGTGAAACCAGGGGGAGCAATCAGCCCCAGCATTTT.

This sequence joins TRBV9 and TRBJ1-6, with TRBD1 matching 12 bases. Germline V CDR1 and CDR2: SGDLS, YYNGEE. Trimming removed 3 bases from V and 9 bases from J; junction bases left unmatched: 7. The CDR3 extends over 16 amino acids. As DNA, the CDR3 is TGTGCCAGCAGCGAGGGGGACAGGGGGCTGTTTTCACCCCTCCACTTT. Encoded protein: CASSEGDRGLFSPLHF.

This chain links TRBV5-1 with TRBJ2-2, with 11 bases fitting TRBD2. The CDR3 runs 17 residues. V lost 0 bases, J lost 7 bases, and 8 bases stayed unmatched. Germline V gene sequence: CDR1 SGHRS, CDR2 YFSETQ. The DNA of the CDR3 is TGCGCCAGCAGCTTGGACCCGACTAGCGGGGCTGTCGGGGAGCTGTTTTTT. It translates to CASSLDPTSGAVGELFF.

The rearrangement links TRBV10-3 to TRBJ2-2; maybe TRBD1 (5 bases). V lost 3 bases, J lost 0 bases, and 8 bases lay in between. CDR1 is ENHRY and CDR2 is SYGVKD in the germline V gene. The CDR3 runs to 15 residues. The CDR3 DNA sequence: TGTGCCATCAGTGACCAGGGCTCGAACACCGGGGAGCTGTTTTTT. Translation: CAISDQGSNTGELFF.

The genes are TRBV12-3 or TRBV12-4 and TRBJ1-4, with TRBD1 as a possible D gene (5 bases). Trimming removed 3 bases from V and 7 bases from J, with 9 bases in between. The CDR3 spans 13 residues. The CDR3 DNA reads as TGTGCCAGCAGTTTCTCAGGGTCTGAAAAACTGTTTTTT. This encodes CASSFSGSEKLFF.

The chain uses TRBV9 and TRBJ1-1, with TRBD1 matching over 9 bases. The length of the CDR3 is 16 residues. After removal of 0 bases from V and 5 bases from J, the junction contained 8 bases not matched to a gene. Germline loops: CDR1 SGDLS, CDR2 YYNGEE. The CDR3 DNA is TGTGCCAGCAGCGTAGCCAACAGGGGGCGAAGTACTGAAGCTTTCTTT. This codes for CASSVANRGRSTEAFF.

In its sample, this clone was seen once. The rearrangement uses TRBV7-9 and TRBJ1-5, with 7 bases lining up with TRBD1. The CDR3 runs to 15 residues. Germline-derived CDR1 and CDR2 are SEHNR and FQNEAQ (reference sequence). V trimming: 6 bases; J trimming: 0 bases; junction bases outside the gene matches: 5. The DNA for the CDR3 is TGTGCCAGCAGTTCAGGACAGGCTAGCAATCAGCCCCAGCATTTT. It translates to CASSSGQASNQPQHF.

The V gene is TRBV3-1 (or the pseudogene TRBV3-2), the J gene TRBJ1-2; D is undetermined. The V end lost 3 bases, the J end lost 4 bases, and 9 bases lay between the germline ends. The CDR3 loop spans 13 amino acids. Looked up from germline, CDR1 is LGHDT and CDR2 is YNNKEL (reference sequence). This chain's CDR3 is CASSHGQTYGYTF. The CDR3 nucleotides are TGTGCCAGCAGCCATGGCCAAACCTATGGCTACACCTTC.

The chain has TRBV28 and TRBJ2-3, with a possible D match to TRBD1 (6 bases). The CDR3 loop spans 13 amino acids. Trimming took 6 bases from V and 3 from J, leaving 10 bases between them. CDR1 is MDHEN and CDR2 is SYDVKM in the germline V gene. The CDR3 sequence is CASSWDTTDTQYF. In DNA, the CDR3 is TGTGCCAGCAGCTGGGACACAACAGATACGCAGTATTTT.

For the CDR3, the DNA is TGTGCCATCAGTGCGGGAGCTAATGAAAAACTGTTTTTT. Residues: CAISAGANEKLFF. The chain employs TRBV10-3 and TRBJ1-4; D is uncertain. The V gene's germline CDR1 is ENHRY and CDR2 SYGVKD. Trimming took off 4 bases at V and 3 bases at J, with 6 bases between the two ends. The CDR3 covers 13 residues.